This T cell receptor (beta chain) was captured by sequencing in a study of control samples from healthy donors and cancer patients. Profiled with immunoSEQ multiplex PCR; TCRdb holds only in-frame clones, not every one. The sample contains 140,000 or so clones, under 90% of which appear only once. V lost 7 bases and J 0 bases, leaving 14 bases between the germline ends. The CDR3 consists of 15 residues. CDR1 is SEHNR and CDR2 is FQNEAQ in the germline V gene (reference sequence). The specimen sequenced was blood. The chain combines TRBV7-9 with TRBJ2-3, with D unresolved. The TCR sequence derives from a man under 40 in good health. The CDR3, as DNA: TGTGCCAGCATGCCCTTGTGGAGCAGCACAGATACGCAGTATTTT. Translated: CASMPLWSSTDTQYF.